The 15 T cell receptor beta chains below come from one sample, sequenced in a study of blood T cells in healthy people across ages. A second about 7 to 11 cycle PCR used barcoded and J-beta primers. TCRdb ran MiXCR on the 5' RACE reads and lists one entry per CDR3 protein. This repertoire shows more than 650,000 distinct CDR3 sequences, roughly 25% found once; its top ten account for roughly 3.1%. This sample also belongs to another study, concerning T cells of mothers and their children.

The specimen sequenced was blood. Every receptor here comes from a boy aged 10-17 years in good health.

The chain employs TRBV5-1 and TRBJ2-5, with 7 nucleotides matching TRBD2. The J call is in doubt because the DNA end fits TRBJ2-7 better. This CDR3 region has 14 residues. Germline V gene lookup returns CDR1 SGHRS and CDR2 YFSETQ. DNA for the CDR3: TGCGCCAGCAGCTTGGGCGGGGGAAGGAGCGAGCAGTACTTC. Its protein product is CASSLGGGRSEQYF.

This clonotype showed up just a few times. This sequence joins TRBV9 and TRBJ2-5; 9 bases align to TRBD2. The CDR3 is 15 amino acids. With 4 bases clipped from V and 2 bases from J, the junction kept 6 bases outside the gene matches. CDR1 is SGDLS and CDR2 is YYNGEE in the germline V gene. CDR3 loop: CASSPSGTEQETQYF. In DNA form, the CDR3 reads TGTGCCAGCAGCCCTAGCGGGACAGAACAAGAGACCCAGTACTTC.

This clonotype has only a few counts. This chain joins TRBV4-1 and TRBJ2-5; no clear D gene. The end of the DNA aligns better with TRBJ2-7, so the J call may be wrong. In germline, CDR1 is MGHRA, CDR2 YSYEKL. This CDR3 comprises 14 residues. The CDR3: CASSPDWSSYEQYF. In DNA, the CDR3 is TGCGCCAGCAGCCCTGACTGGAGCTCCTACGAGCAGTACTTC.

The rearrangement uses TRBV7-8 and TRBJ2-7; either TRBD1 or TRBD2 may fit D (5 bases each). V lost 5 bases, J lost 5 bases, and 16 bases lay in between. This CDR3 is built from 14 residues. Germline CDR1 reads SGHVS; CDR2 reads FQNEAQ. CDR3 DNA: TGTGCCAGCAGCGCCGGGACGACGGACCACGAGCAGTACTTC. This gives the protein CASSAGTTDHEQYF.

This clonotype was detected ten times or more. This sequence joins TRBV11-1 and TRBJ2-5; 10 bases match TRBD2. The ends lost 5 bases at V and 2 bases at J; junction bases unmatched: 5. The CDR3 sequence is 15 residues long. Germline assignment: CDR1 SGHAT and CDR2 FQDESV (reference sequence). CDR3 in amino acids: CASSPGLAAQETQYF. CDR3 coding DNA: TGTGCCAGCAGCCCCGGACTAGCGGCTCAAGAGACCCAGTACTTC.

This clonotype was recorded a few times. The chain couples TRBV20-1 to TRBJ2-3; D is unclear. With 3 bases removed from V and 2 bases from J, the gap between germline ends came to 12 bases. The germline CDR1 and CDR2 sequences are DFQATT and SNEGSKA (reference sequence). The CDR3 has 14 residues. CDR3 in amino acids: CSASYHRNTDTQYF. DNA of the CDR3: TGCAGTGCTAGTTATCACAGAAACACAGATACGCAGTATTTT.

There are a few counts of this clonotype. The rearrangement uses TRBV12-3 or TRBV12-4 and TRBJ2-5; a weak D match, TRBD2 (6 bases). V lost 3 bases, J lost 11 bases, and 16 bases lay in between. There are 13 residues in the CDR3. CDR3 residues: CASSFQGTGEQYF. The CDR3 nucleotides read TGTGCCAGCAGTTTTCAGGGTACGGGGGAGCAGTACTTC.

V is TRBV18 and J is TRBJ2-1, with D possibly matching TRBD1 (7 bases). Germline CDR1 is KGHSH and CDR2 is LQKENI. There are 15 residues in the CDR3. The ends were cut back, 6 bases at V and 8 bases at J, with 20 bases in the middle. CDR3 DNA sequence: TGTGCCAGCTCCCCGGGGGACAGTTACGAGGATGAGCAGTTCTTC. Encoded protein: CASSPGDSYEDEQFF.

The chain carries TRBV7-8 and TRBJ2-7, with 9 bases identical to TRBD1. Germline CDR1 reads SGHVS; CDR2 reads FQNEAQ. Trimming removed 6 bases from V and 7 bases from J; junction bases left unmatched: 7. The CDR3 is 13 amino acids. The CDR3 nucleotides read TGTGCCAGCAGTTTGACAGGGGGTTGGGAGCAGTACTTC. It encodes CASSLTGGWEQYF.

This clonotype was seen more than once but under ten times. The chain is built from TRBV6-5 and TRBJ2-2; tentative D call: TRBD2 (7 bases). This CDR3 is built from 17 residues. In germline, CDR1 is MNHEY, CDR2 SVGAGI. Between the trimmed V and J ends, which lost 0 bases and 4 bases, there was a span of 15 bases. This CDR3 reads CASSYSPGGQGTGELFF. The CDR3 bases are TGTGCCAGCAGTTACTCCCCGGGGGGCCAAGGCACCGGGGAGCTGTTTTTT.

The V gene is TRBV7-9, the J gene TRBJ1-1; the match to TRBD1 covers 8 bases. The germline V gene encodes CDR1 SEHNR and CDR2 FQNEAQ (reference sequence). This CDR3 region has 14 residues. V trimming: 3 bases; J trimming: 5 bases; junction bases outside the gene matches: 5. The CDR3 sequence is CASSFNGQGTEAFF. The CDR3 DNA is TGTGCCAGCAGCTTTAATGGACAGGGAACTGAAGCTTTCTTT.

This clonotype occurred once. The chain uses TRBV3-1 and TRBJ2-5; D not resolved. The CDR3 spans 14 residues. Per the germline V gene, CDR1 is LGHDT and CDR2 is YNNKEL (reference sequence). Trimming stripped 4 bases from V and 1 base from J, with 10 bases between. Here the CDR3 DNA reads TGTGCCAGCAGCCCCAAGTACAGCCAAGAGACCCAGTACTTC. Residues: CASSPKYSQETQYF.

This clonotype was found a few times. The genes are TRBV2 and TRBJ2-1, with D possibly TRBD2 on 6 matching bases. The end of the DNA is better explained by TRBJ2-5, so the J call may be wrong. This CDR3 spans 15 amino acids. Germline lookup yields CDR1 SNHLY and CDR2 FYNNEI. CDR3 region: CASSAGPGRVETQYF. The CDR3 DNA follows: TGTGCCAGCAGCGCGGGGCCAGGGCGGGTCGAGACCCAGTACTTC.

The chain employs TRBV20-1 and TRBJ2-5, with 7 bases matching TRBD2. Germline lookup yields CDR1 DFQATT and CDR2 SNEGSKA (reference sequence). V dropped 1 base and J dropped 1; count of bases not matched to a gene: 0. The CDR3 is made up of 13 amino acids. The CDR3 protein is CSARGGGQETQYF. The CDR3 DNA sequence: TGCAGTGCTAGAGGGGGGGGCCAAGAGACCCAGTACTTC.

This clonotype was seen a handful of times. V is TRBV7-2 and J is TRBJ2-3, with 10 bases lining up with TRBD1. Losses at the gene ends were 5 bases for V and 2 bases for J; bases not matched to a gene: 7. The germline CDR1 and CDR2 sequences are SGHTA and FQGNSA. CDR3 length: 16 amino acids. The CDR3 reads CASSLRTGGFTDTQYF. Written as DNA, the CDR3 is TGTGCCAGCAGCCTCCGGACAGGGGGTTTCACAGATACGCAGTATTTT.